The 12 T cell receptor beta chains given below trace back to one sample, sequenced in a study of Ad26.COV2.S vaccination and SARS-CoV-2 variants. The treatment denotes: roughly 20 received Ad26.COV2.S at low or high dose, single or two shots; 5 received placebo; per-sample allocation not given. Collection of samples fell on day 63 after the first vaccine or placebo injection. Here immunoSEQ multiplex PCR was the method, and the copy in TCRdb shows in-frame clones only, minus some. The sample consists of roughly 350,000 clones, more than 75% of them appearing once. The sample was peripheral blood, taken in a trial of Ad26.COV2.S vaccine versus placebo. These TCRs come from a person between 18 and 65 years old who received the Ad26.COV2.S COVID-19 vaccine or a placebo.

This clone was seen a single time. The chain is built from TRBV7-9 and TRBJ2-5; possibly TRBD2 for D (5 bases). Germline V CDR1 and CDR2: SEHNR, FQNEAQ (reference sequence). Between the trimmed V and J ends, which lost 4 bases and 5 bases, there was a span of 14 bases. CDR3 size: 14 residues. The CDR3 protein is CASSSRGQAETQYF. The CDR3 DNA reads TGTGCCAGCAGCTCCCGAGGGCAGGCGGAGACCCAGTACTTC.

This clone has just a few counts. This chain links TRBV4-1 with TRBJ2-7; unclear D gene. V was shortened by 0 bases and J by 0 bases, with 9 bases between the two germline ends. This CDR3 spans 15 amino acids. Germline values: CDR1 MGHRA, CDR2 YSYEKL. The CDR3, as DNA: TGCGCCAGCAGCCAAGAAATAGGTAGCTCCTACGAGCAGTACTTC. This sequence encodes CASSQEIGSSYEQYF.

The chain links TRBV5-8 to TRBJ1-5; D is uncertain. This CDR3 has 11 residues. Trimming pared 4 bases from V and 5 bases from J, leaving 4 bases between. CDR1 and CDR2 (germline): SGHTS, YDEGEE. This CDR3 is CASSVYQPQHF. The CDR3 coding sequence is TGTGCCAGCAGCGTATATCAGCCCCAGCATTTT. The entire variable domain, with the rest obtained from reference TRBV5-8 and TRBJ1-5, is as follows: EAGVTQSPTHLIKTRGQQATLRCSPISGHTSVYWYQQALGLGLQFLLWYDEGEERNRGNFPPRFSGRQFPNYSSELNVNALELEDSALYLCASSVYQPQHFGDGTRLSIL.

The chain combines TRBV7-9 with TRBJ2-1; 9 bases are shared with TRBD1. With V trimmed by 10 bases and J by 4 bases, 11 bases remained unmatched. Germline values: CDR1 SEHNR, CDR2 FQNEAQ (reference sequence). The CDR3 runs to 15 residues. CDR3 in amino acids: CATGQGRIKYNEQFF. CDR3 bases: TGTGCCACAGGACAGGGGCGAATTAAATACAATGAGCAGTTCTTC.

The rearrangement uses TRBV7-8 and TRBJ1-3; unclear D gene. With 5 bases removed from V and 0 bases from J, the gap between germline ends came to 11 bases. This CDR3 comprises 15 residues. Per the germline V gene, CDR1 is SGHVS and CDR2 is FQNEAQ. The CDR3 region has the DNA TGTGCCAGCAGCCCTGTCGGGCCCTCTGGAAACACCATATATTTT. Translated, it gives CASSPVGPSGNTIYF.

This chain joins TRBV24-1 and TRBJ2-5; D is uncertain. The V gene lost 4 bases and the J gene lost 0 bases, with 11 bases spanning the gap. CDR3 length: 15 residues. Per the germline V gene, CDR1 is KGHDR and CDR2 is SFDVKD. The CDR3 spells CATSDRTVYQETQYF. Written as DNA, the CDR3 is TGTGCCACCAGTGACCGAACAGTGTACCAAGAGACCCAGTACTTC.

The CDR3, as DNA: TGTGCCAGCAGAGACATGTATAGCAATCAGCCCCAGCATTTT. It translates to CASRDMYSNQPQHF. V and J are TRBV6-5 and TRBJ1-5, with D uncertain. Germline lookup yields CDR1 MNHEY and CDR2 SVGAGI. Trimming removed 6 bases from V and 0 bases from J, with 9 bases in between. There are 14 residues in the CDR3.

V usage is TRBV4-3 and J usage is TRBJ2-1; weak D call: TRBD2 (6 bases). CDR1 and CDR2 from the germline V gene are LGHNA and YSLEER. Trimming shortened V by 4 bases and J by 10 bases, and 17 bases separated the two germline ends. The CDR3 length is 14 residues. Here the CDR3 DNA reads TGCGCCAGCAGCCTCGTTTGGAGGGCTGAGGAGCAGTTCTTC. Protein: CASSLVWRAEEQFF.

The V call is TRBV10-2, the J call TRBJ2-2; D is perhaps TRBD1 (6 bases). The CDR3 has 15 amino acids. Germline V gene sequence: CDR1 WSHSY, CDR2 SAAADI. Trimming cost V 7 bases and J 6 bases, with 18 bases left between them. This CDR3 reads CASTDAQGMSGELFF. The CDR3, as DNA: TGCGCCAGCACTGACGCCCAGGGGATGTCCGGGGAGCTGTTTTTT.

V usage is TRBV6-5 and J usage is TRBJ1-6, with TRBD1 identical over 7 bases. The trim removed 6 bases at V and 10 bases at J, leaving 9 bases unmatched. The CDR3 length is 14 residues. Germline-derived CDR1 and CDR2 are MNHEY and SVGAGI. The CDR3 DNA is TGTGCCAGCAGCCAGGGGGAGATTGGGTCACCCCTCCACTTT. Protein sequence: CASSQGEIGSPLHF.

V usage is TRBV30 and J usage is TRBJ1-3, with no clear D. Trimming removed 4 bases at V and 1 base at J, with 8 bases between. The V gene's germline CDR1 is GTSNPN and CDR2 SVGIG (reference sequence). The CDR3 is made up of 13 amino acids. CDR3 nucleotide sequence: TGTGCCTGGAATGAAGGGTCTGGAAACACCATATATTTT. As protein: CAWNEGSGNTIYF.

V gene TRBV27 combines with J gene TRBJ1-2, with 9 positions matching TRBD1. J was trimmed by 4 bases and V by 8 bases; bases with no gene match: 17. The CDR3 runs to 17 residues. Germline V gene lookup returns CDR1 MNHEY and CDR2 SMNVEV (reference sequence). The CDR3 region has the DNA TGTGCCAGCCGTCCCGGGACAGGGAATGTCTGGAGCTATGGCTACACCTTC. It specifies CASRPGTGNVWSYGYTF.